These 23 T cell receptor beta chains were all obtained from the same sample, sequenced in a study of blood T cells in healthy people across ages. A J-beta primer mix and a sample-barcoded 5' primer were used in a second PCR of about 7 to 12 cycles. TCRdb independently ran MiXCR on the 5' RACE reads; one entry per CDR3 protein. The sample includes around 990,000 distinct CDR3 sequences, 35% to 45% of them seen just once. Sequencing was performed on blood. Receptors were obtained from a man aged 18 to 29 in good health.

This sequence joins TRBV12-3 or TRBV12-4 and TRBJ1-2; D unresolved. The CDR3 runs 13 residues. V lost 2 bases to trimming and J lost 4 bases, with 8 bases between them. The CDR3 bases are TGTGCCAGCAGTTTAACTTCAGCCTATGGCTACACCTTC. Its protein product is CASSLTSAYGYTF.

In this sample, this clonotype turned up a few times. V is TRBV20-1 and J is TRBJ2-3; 12 bases align to TRBD2. V shed 5 bases, J shed 5 bases, and the junction held 8 bases outside the gene matches. CDR3 size: 15 residues. CDR1 is DFQATT, CDR2 SNEGSKA, per germline (reference sequence). The CDR3 here is CSAGLAGGHQDTQYF. CDR3 bases: TGCAGTGCTGGCCTAGCGGGGGGGCATCAAGATACGCAGTATTTT.

A few counts support this clonotype. The chain uses TRBV20-1 and TRBJ2-5; TRBD1 matches 7 bases. The trim removed 6 bases at V and 5 bases at J, leaving 9 bases unmatched. CDR3 size: 13 residues. Looked up from germline, CDR1 is DFQATT and CDR2 is SNEGSKA (reference sequence). CDR3 nucleotides: TGCAGTGCACAACAGGGGATTGGGGAGACCCAGTACTTC. Amino acid sequence: CSAQQGIGETQYF.

In this sample, this clonotype turned up a few times. The rearrangement joins TRBV11-2 to TRBJ2-3, with D possibly TRBD1 on 6 matching bases. The V and J ends lost 5 bases and 4 bases respectively, with 19 bases between them. The CDR3 totals 16 residues. CDR1 is SGHAT and CDR2 is FQNNGV in the germline V gene. The CDR3 reads CASSRRQAISADTQYF. CDR3 nucleotides: TGTGCCAGCAGCAGGCGACAGGCGATTTCTGCAGATACGCAGTATTTT. Complete variable domain (other parts from reference TRBV11-2 and TRBJ2-3): EAGVAQSPRYKIIEKRQSVAFWCNPISGHATLYWYQQILGQGPKLLIQFQNNGVVDDSQLPKDRFSAERLKGVDSTLKIQPAKLEDSAVYLCASSRRQAISADTQYFGPGTRLTVL.

Concerning this clonotype itself: An end of the junction differs from the germline gene, which may be a read error. The chain couples TRBV6-1 to TRBJ2-3; TRBD1 aligns across 8 bases. The CDR3 has 19 residues. Per the germline V gene, CDR1 is MNHNS and CDR2 is SASEGT. The CDR3 DNA is TGTGCCAGCAGTGAAGCGTTCTTTCTACAGGGGGGCCCCACAGATACGCGGTATTTT. Residues: CASSEAFFLQGGPTDTRYF.

This clonotype was observed a single time. The junction departs from the called germline gene at one end, perhaps through a read error. This chain uses TRBV4-1 with TRBJ1-4; D perhaps matches TRBD1 (5 bases). The CDR3 runs 14 residues. CDR1 is MGHRA and CDR2 is YSYEKL in the germline V gene. The CDR3 is CANSPGQRNEKLFF. In nucleotides, the CDR3 is TGCGCCAACAGCCCGGGGCAGCGTAATGAAAAACTGTTTTTT.

The rearrangement uses TRBV10-2 and TRBJ2-5, with D perhaps TRBD2 (7 bases). The CDR3 is made up of 16 amino acids. V shed 0 bases and J shed 11 bases, with 22 bases lying between them. CDR1 WSHSY and CDR2 SAAADI come from the germline V gene. The CDR3 protein is CASSESGGAVNNEQYF. In DNA form, the CDR3 reads TGCGCCAGCAGTGAGTCTGGGGGGGCAGTAAACAATGAGCAGTACTTC.

This clonotype has just a few counts. The rearrangement uses TRBV29-1 and TRBJ2-3; 9 bases align to TRBD1. This CDR3 has 13 residues. V gave up 7 bases and J gave up 5 bases; unmatched junction bases: 7. CDR1 and CDR2 (germline): SQVTM, ANQGSEA. Here the CDR3 DNA reads TGCAGCGCCGGGACAGGGCTTGAAGATACGCAGTATTTT. Protein: CSAGTGLEDTQYF.

This clonotype was observed a single time. Just one base apart from a much larger clone, this may be a read error. The V and J genes are TRBV6-5 and TRBJ2-1; D is uncertain. Matching the DNA end better, TRBJ2-7 makes the J call doubtful. The V gene's germline CDR1 is MNHEY and CDR2 SVGAGI. The CDR3 totals 15 residues. For the CDR3, the DNA is TGTGCCAGCTTCGCGAAGGGTGGGTCCTACAATGAGCAGTACTTC. This encodes CASFAKGGSYNEQYF.

This clonotype was observed a few times. This chain joins TRBV25-1 and TRBJ1-5; unclear D gene. The CDR3 covers 14 residues. V was clipped by 1 base and J by 6 bases, with 10 bases between them. Germline V CDR1 and CDR2: MGHDK, SYGVNS. The CDR3 region has the DNA TGTGCCAGCAGTGAATTTATATCGGGTCAGCCCCAGCATTTT. Its protein product is CASSEFISGQPQHF.

The table lists this clonotype with a few counts. V and J are TRBV20-1 and TRBJ2-3; tentative D call: TRBD2 (6 bases). Per germline, CDR1 DFQATT and CDR2 SNEGSKA (reference sequence). Trimming stripped 6 bases from V and 2 bases from J, with 18 bases between. The CDR3 sequence is 15 residues long. As DNA, the CDR3 is TGCAGTGCCCCCCCTATAGGGACTTTCACAGATACGCAGTATTTT. Protein sequence: CSAPPIGTFTDTQYF.

The rearrangement links TRBV28 to TRBJ1-3, with TRBD1 matching 7 bases. Germline trimming cut 3 bases from V and 4 bases from J; bases unmatched to any gene: 9. The CDR3 covers 16 residues. Germline CDR1 is MDHEN and CDR2 is SYDVKM. The CDR3 sequence is CASSLLRQGKGNTIYF. As DNA, the CDR3 is TGTGCCAGCAGTTTGCTCCGACAGGGAAAGGGAAACACCATATATTTT.

The J gene is TRBJ2-5, the V gene TRBV30; the match to TRBD1 covers 8 bases. In germline, CDR1 is GTSNPN, CDR2 SVGIG (reference sequence). The CDR3 extends over 15 amino acids. V lost 0 bases and J lost 2; bases outside the gene matches: 5. The CDR3: CAWSVDGTGQETQYF. DNA for the CDR3: TGTGCCTGGAGTGTGGATGGGACAGGTCAAGAGACCCAGTACTTC. The complete variable domain, with remaining parts taken from reference TRBV30 and TRBJ2-5, reads SQTIHQWPATLVQPVGSPLSLECTVEGTSNPNLYWYRQAAGRGLQLLFYSVGIGQISSEVPQNLSASRPQDRQFILSSKKLLLSDSGFYLCAWSVDGTGQETQYFGPGTRLLVL.

The CDR3 nucleotides are TGTGCCAGCAGCAAAATTCTAGGGAACACAGATACGCAGTATTTT. Translation: CASSKILGNTDTQYF. V and J are TRBV7-6 and TRBJ2-3; D ambiguous. The CDR3 is 15 amino acids. The V and J ends lost 5 bases and 2 bases respectively, with 14 bases between them. The V gene's germline CDR1 is SGHVS and CDR2 FNYEAQ.

This rearrangement joins TRBV5-1 to TRBJ2-2; perhaps D is TRBD1 or TRBD2 (5 bases each). Trimming removed 2 bases at V and 0 bases at J, with 14 bases between. The germline CDR1 and CDR2 sequences are SGHRS and YFSETQ. This CDR3 spans 17 amino acids. CDR3 nucleotide sequence: TGCGCCAGCAGCTTTACGGGGTCGGGGCCGAACACCGGGGAGCTGTTTTTT. This translates into CASSFTGSGPNTGELFF.

This clonotype has more than one count but fewer than ten. The chain joins TRBV7-9 to TRBJ1-2; D gene ambiguous. V was pared by 5 bases and J by 1 base, with 14 bases between. Germline V gene data show CDR1 as SEHNR and CDR2 as FQNEAQ (reference sequence). CDR3 length: 15 amino acids. CDR3 loop: CASSAFRALNYGYTF. As DNA, the CDR3 is TGTGCCAGCAGCGCTTTCCGAGCTCTTAACTATGGCTACACCTTC.

The rearrangement links TRBV2 to TRBJ2-5; 7 bases line up with TRBD2. This CDR3 region has 15 residues. The germline V gene encodes CDR1 SNHLY and CDR2 FYNNEI. The V and J ends lost 6 bases and 2 bases, in that order; junction bases with no gene match: 9. CDR3 in DNA: TGTGCCAGCAGCCGGAGCGGGGTTCCTCAAGAGACCCAGTACTTC. It encodes CASSRSGVPQETQYF.

The chain recombines TRBV29-1 with TRBJ1-2; D might be TRBD1 (5 bases). Germline CDR1 and CDR2: SQVTM and ANQGSEA. Trimming stripped 4 bases from V and 0 bases from J, with 15 bases between. This CDR3 contains 15 residues. The CDR3 loop is CSVAQGPRTNYGYTF. The CDR3 nucleotides are TGCAGCGTTGCTCAGGGACCCAGAACTAACTATGGCTACACCTTC. The complete variable domain, with remaining parts taken from reference TRBV29-1 and TRBJ1-2, reads SAVISQKPSRDICQRGTSLTIQCQVDSQVTMMFWYRQQPGQSLTLIATANQGSEATYESGFVIDKFPISRPNLTFSTLTVSNMSPEDSSIYLCSVAQGPRTNYGYTFGSGTRLTVV.

This chain connects TRBV6-2 or TRBV6-3 to TRBJ2-5; maybe TRBD1 (5 bases). V lost 7 bases and J lost 0, with 15 bases in between. The CDR3 extends over 15 amino acids. Germline V gene lookup returns CDR1 MNHEY and CDR2 SVGEGT. The CDR3 sequence is CASTTIDSYQETQYF. The CDR3 nucleotides are TGTGCCAGCACCACAATAGACAGTTACCAAGAGACCCAGTACTTC.

The chain is built from TRBV6-2 or TRBV6-3 and TRBJ1-1; D might be TRBD1 (5 bases). This CDR3 has 16 amino acids. V lost 4 bases, J lost 1 base, and 16 bases lay in between. The germline CDR1 and CDR2 sequences are MNHEY and SVGEGT. The chain's CDR3 is CASSFYSGRTNTEAFF. CDR3 DNA: TGTGCCAGCAGTTTTTATTCGGGACGCACGAACACTGAAGCTTTCTTT.

J is TRBJ2-1 and V is TRBV7-2; 7 bases are shared with TRBD1. CDR1 and CDR2 (germline): SGHTA, FQGNSA. This CDR3 comprises 15 residues. The junction had 10 bases not matched to a gene; V was cut back by 5 bases and J by 6 bases. CDR3 in amino acids: CASSSRQGGGNEQFF. In DNA form, the CDR3 reads TGTGCCAGCAGCAGCAGACAGGGTGGTGGCAATGAGCAGTTCTTC.

The genes are TRBV29-1 and TRBJ2-4; D remains unclear. Germline V lookup: CDR1 SQVTM, CDR2 ANQGSEA. The CDR3 runs to 12 residues. Trimming left V 7 bases short and J 0 bases short, with 7 bases between. The CDR3 region has the DNA TGCAGCGGGGTGGAAGCCAAAAACATTCAGTACTTC. The encoded protein is CSGVEAKNIQYF.

The V call is TRBV27, the J call TRBJ1-1; D remains unclear. The CDR3 spans 12 residues. The V end was cut by 8 bases, the J end by 11 bases, with 18 bases between. CDR1 is MNHEY, CDR2 SMNVEV, per germline (reference sequence). Here the CDR3 DNA reads TGTGCCAGCTACGATAGAAGGAGTAAGGCTTTCTTT. This codes for CASYDRRSKAFF.